The entry below describes one TCR beta chain. Across under 25 US areas, participants ranged in age from 18 to 89 years. Participants had their cohort set by participant-reported clinical history. This sample was taken from a study of blood T cell repertoires in COVID-19. Study summary: Spain, Italy and the United States supplied samples that represented acute and convalescent COVID-19.

The method was immunoSEQ multiplex PCR; TCRdb's version includes in-frame clones alone and lacks a portion of them. The table shows 490,000 or so clones, with around nine tenths occurring only once. Sequenced input: PBMCs or T cells enriched from blood (not recorded which). This receptor was identified in a woman aged 40 to 50 who had recovered from COVID-19.

CDR3 nucleotide sequence: TGTGCCAGTAGTTCCCGGCCAGGGAATGGCTACACCTTC. It encodes CASSSRPGNGYTF. This chain connects TRBV19 to TRBJ1-2; possible D gene TRBD1, 5 bases. The CDR3 sequence is 13 residues long. Germline assignment: CDR1 LNHDA and CDR2 SQIVND (reference sequence). V gave up 5 bases and J gave up 6 bases, with 13 bases separating them. Looking up the rest from reference TRBV19 and TRBJ1-2 gives the full variable domain: DGGITQSPKYLFRKEGQNVTLSCEQNLNHDAMYWYRQDPGQGLRLIYYSQIVNDFQKGDIAEGYSVSREKKESFPLTVTSAQKNPTAFYLCASSSRPGNGYTFGSGTRLTVV.